A single sample is the source of the 13 T cell receptor beta chains below, sequenced in a study of response to subunit inactivated influenza vaccine. TCRdb redid the calling of the RT-PCR reads with MiXCR, one entry per CDR3 protein. The data show roughly 550,000 distinct CDR3 sequences, with roughly a quarter seen just once and 2.8% held by the top ten. The sample was also reused in another study, on T cells expressing NK-cell markers. That work adds: The TCR beta cDNA came from 5'RACE template switching with UMIs.

This sample comprised CD4+ T cells sorted from PBMCs, obtained about 11 days after vaccination. The receptors originated from a man between 50 and 59 years old who received an inactivated influenza vaccine.

The chain uses TRBV9 and TRBJ2-2, with D possibly TRBD1 on 6 matching bases. The length of the CDR3 is 14 residues. Trimming stripped 7 bases from V and 4 bases from J, with 14 bases between. The germline V gene has CDR1 SGDLS and CDR2 YYNGEE. The CDR3 loop is CASAQGLATGELFF. CDR3 in DNA: TGTGCCAGCGCCCAGGGGCTAGCCACCGGGGAGCTGTTTTTT.

This chain uses TRBV20-1 with TRBJ2-3, with 7 positions matching TRBD2. V trimming: 4 bases; J trimming: 8 bases; junction bases outside the gene matches: 9. The CDR3 extends over 13 amino acids. Germline V gene data show CDR1 as DFQATT and CDR2 as SNEGSKA (reference sequence). The CDR3 bases are TGCAGTGCTATACTCCCGGGGGGAACTACGCAGTATTTT. It is translated as CSAILPGGTTQYF.

In its sample, this clonotype was seen a few times. The chain recombines TRBV9 with TRBJ2-1; possible D gene TRBD2, 5 bases. V lost 0 bases, J lost 0 bases, and 13 bases lay in between. The CDR3 consists of 17 residues. The germline CDR1 and CDR2 sequences are SGDLS and YYNGEE. The CDR3 here is CASSVASQAGSYNEQFF. In DNA, the CDR3 is TGTGCCAGCAGCGTAGCTAGCCAGGCTGGCTCCTACAATGAGCAGTTCTTC.

The genes are TRBV20-1 and TRBJ2-3; 10 bases map to TRBD2. The CDR3 spans 14 residues. Germline V lookup: CDR1 DFQATT, CDR2 SNEGSKA (reference sequence). Trimming cost V 4 bases and J 0 bases; bases outside gene matches: 1. CDR3 in DNA: TGCAGTGCTACTAGCGGGAGTAGCACAGATACGCAGTATTTT. Translated, it gives CSATSGSSTDTQYF.

This clonotype was detected a few times. J is TRBJ2-5 and V is TRBV7-2, with D perhaps being TRBD1 or TRBD2 (5 bases each). Germline assignment: CDR1 SGHTA and CDR2 FQGNSA. Trimming took 5 bases from V and 7 from J, leaving 11 bases between them. The CDR3 runs 12 residues. The DNA of the CDR3 is TGTGCCAGCAGCGTCGACAGCGGGACCCAGTACTTC. Amino acid sequence: CASSVDSGTQYF.

This chain uses TRBV6-1 with TRBJ2-5; TRBD2 is a possible D gene (6 bases). Germline assignment: CDR1 MNHNS and CDR2 SASEGT. V shed 2 bases and J shed 3 bases, with 10 bases lying between them. CDR3 length: 14 amino acids. For the CDR3, the DNA is TGTGCCAGCAGTGAAAGGGCTAGCGAAGAGACCCAGTACTTC. Protein: CASSERASEETQYF.

This rearrangement joins TRBV7-2 to TRBJ1-3; 11 bases agree with TRBD1. Germline V gene lookup returns CDR1 SGHTA and CDR2 FQGNSA. With 5 bases clipped from V and 8 bases from J, the junction kept 5 bases outside the gene matches. The CDR3 sequence is 14 residues long. DNA for the CDR3: TGTGCCAGCAGCCGGACAGGGGGCACGGACACCATATATTTT. The encoded protein is CASSRTGGTDTIYF.

This clonotype came up a few times. This chain links TRBV7-2 with TRBJ2-2; no clear D gene. Germline CDR1 and CDR2: SGHTA and FQGNSA. Trimming removed 1 base from V and 0 bases from J, with 9 bases in between. The CDR3 spans 16 residues. CDR3 residues: CASSLEAITNTGELFF. In nucleotides, the CDR3 is TGTGCCAGCAGCTTAGAGGCCATTACGAACACCGGGGAGCTGTTTTTT.

This clonotype was seen a few times. The J gene is TRBJ1-6, the V gene TRBV3-1; a weak D match, TRBD1 (6 bases). V was pared by 5 bases and J by 5 bases, with 16 bases between. This CDR3 is 16 amino acids long. From germline, CDR1 is LGHDT and CDR2 YNNKEL (reference sequence). CDR3 protein: CASSVLGQSNNSPLHF. The CDR3 coding sequence is TGTGCCAGCAGCGTACTTGGACAGAGCAATAATTCACCCCTCCACTTT.

The rearrangement links TRBV6-2 or TRBV6-3 to TRBJ2-5; the match to TRBD1 covers 8 bases. The V and J ends lost 5 bases and 3 bases, in that order; junction bases with no gene match: 5. The germline V gene encodes CDR1 MNHEY and CDR2 SVGEGT. The CDR3 is made up of 14 amino acids. CDR3 loop: CASSGWTGKETQYF. The DNA for the CDR3 is TGTGCCAGCAGTGGTTGGACAGGGAAAGAGACCCAGTACTTC.

This clonotype was seen repeatedly, ten times or more. The chain is built from TRBV7-3 and TRBJ2-2; D is perhaps TRBD1 or TRBD2 (6 bases each). Germline values: CDR1 SGHTA, CDR2 FQGTGA. The CDR3 loop spans 17 amino acids. The V end lost 5 bases, the J end lost 0 bases, and 16 bases lay between the germline ends. DNA of the CDR3: TGTGCCAGCAGCCTCAATGGGGGGCTAGCGAACACCGGGGAGCTGTTTTTT. Translated: CASSLNGGLANTGELFF.

The chain links TRBV20-1 to TRBJ1-1; perhaps TRBD1 as D (5 bases). This CDR3 contains 13 residues. Per the germline V gene, CDR1 is DFQATT and CDR2 is SNEGSKA (reference sequence). The V gene lost 5 bases and the J gene lost 0 bases, with 10 bases spanning the gap. The CDR3 sequence is CSARTLLNTEAFF. Here the CDR3 DNA reads TGCAGTGCTCGGACATTACTGAACACTGAAGCTTTCTTT.

This clonotype showed up just a few times. This rearrangement joins TRBV6-1 to TRBJ2-2, with TRBD2 matching 8 bases. Germline V CDR1 and CDR2: MNHNS, SASEGT. This CDR3 is built from 15 residues. V shed 5 bases and J 6 bases; nucleotides not matched to a gene: 8. CDR3 DNA: TGTGCCAGCAGTCCCCAACGGGGGGGCCCCGGGGAGCTGTTTTTT. Its protein product is CASSPQRGGPGELFF.